This TCR beta chain comes out of a study of technical replicates of blood from a few donors. Germline V CDR1 and CDR2: MGHRA, YSYEKL. The CDR3 sequence is 15 residues long. V lost 0 bases and J lost 1, with 9 bases in between. Profiled with immunoSEQ multiplex PCR; TCRdb holds only in-frame clones, not every one. The table has 55,000 to 80,000 clones, roughly 93% seen once; the top ten hold 0.2% to 0.3%. The sequence came from a human donor in good health. This sequence joins TRBV4-1 and TRBJ1-1; D is unclear. Sequencing used T cells isolated from PBMCs. CDR3 region: CASSQEELQNTEAFF. The CDR3, as DNA: TGCGCCAGCAGCCAAGAGGAGCTCCAGAACACTGAAGCTTTCTTT.